The 9 T cell receptor beta chains below were found in one sample sequenced in a study of OX40 agonist ivuxolimab in advanced cancers. Assay used: immunoSEQ multiplex PCR; TCRdb lists only in-frame clones, some missing. The sample yields over 55,000 clones, 80% seen once. The specimen was CD4+ or CD8+ T cells sorted from blood, collected in a trial of the OX40 agonist ivuxolimab. The receptors were gathered from an adult with an advanced solid tumor such as melanoma, head and neck, liver or kidney cancer.

The V and J genes are TRBV19 and TRBJ2-7; D may match TRBD1 or TRBD2 (5 bases each). The CDR3 consists of 15 residues. Trimming left V 6 bases short and J 2 bases short, with 17 bases between. Germline V gene sequence: CDR1 LNHDA, CDR2 SQIVND (reference sequence). This CDR3 reads CASSAPAGGTYEQYF. As DNA, the CDR3 is TGTGCCAGTAGCGCACCGGCTGGGGGTACCTACGAGCAGTACTTC.

The rearrangement joins TRBV7-9 to TRBJ2-1; TRBD2 agrees at 14 bases. The germline gives CDR1 SEHNR, CDR2 FQNEAQ (reference sequence). The CDR3 is made up of 17 amino acids. Trimming took 3 bases from V and 8 from J; bases not matched to a gene: 9. This CDR3 reads CASSFRGGLAGADEQFF. As DNA, the CDR3 is TGTGCCAGCAGCTTTCGGGGGGGACTAGCGGGAGCAGATGAGCAGTTCTTC.

The chain couples TRBV28 to TRBJ2-5; D possibly corresponds to TRBD2 (5 bases). With 2 bases removed from V and 11 bases from J, the gap between germline ends came to 15 bases. Per the germline V gene, CDR1 is MDHEN and CDR2 is SYDVKM. CDR3 length: 13 amino acids. CDR3 coding DNA: TGTGCCAGCAGTTTAGAATCCCAGGAGGAGCAGTACTTC. Amino acids: CASSLESQEEQYF.

The chain links TRBV14 to TRBJ2-1; 9 bases agree with TRBD1. V gave up 4 bases and J gave up 9 bases; unmatched junction bases: 10. The CDR3 spans 15 residues. The germline V gene has CDR1 SGHDN and CDR2 FVKESK. Here the CDR3 DNA reads TGTGCCAGCAGCCCGGGACAGGGCCCTAGCGTTGAGCAGTTCTTC. Translated, it gives CASSPGQGPSVEQFF.

The chain links TRBV2 to TRBJ2-1; 7 bases line up with TRBD1. The germline gives CDR1 SNHLY, CDR2 FYNNEI. This CDR3 has 14 amino acids. V dropped 4 bases and J dropped 7; count of bases not matched to a gene: 7. In DNA form, the CDR3 reads TGTGCCAGCAGTGGGTCGCCCAGGGGGAATGAGCAGTTCTTC. Translated: CASSGSPRGNEQFF.

A remark on this clone: Other DNA sequences within the sample encode an identical CDR3. The V call is TRBV7-2, the J call TRBJ2-1; TRBD2 agrees at 9 bases. Trimming removed 1 base from V and 4 bases from J; junction bases left unmatched: 5. This CDR3 comprises 16 residues. Germline V gene lookup returns CDR1 SGHTA and CDR2 FQGNSA. Here the CDR3 DNA reads TGTGCCAGCAGCTTAGGCGGAGCGGGGGGTTACAATGAGCAGTTCTTC. It encodes CASSLGGAGGYNEQFF. Full variable domain (outside the CDR3, taken from reference TRBV7-2 and TRBJ2-1): GAGVSQSPSNKVTEKGKDVELRCDPISGHTALYWYRQSLGQGLEFLIYFQGNSAPDKSGLPSDRFSAERTGGSVSTLTIQRTQQEDSAVYLCASSLGGAGGYNEQFFGPGTRLTVL.

This clone was counted between two and nine times. The gene calls are TRBV11-3 and TRBJ2-1, with TRBD2 identical over 7 bases. The V segment lost 3 bases and the J segment 8 bases; nucleotides outside the gene matches: 4. The CDR3 extends over 13 amino acids. Looked up from germline, CDR1 is SGHNT and CDR2 is YENEEA. CDR3 residues: CASSFEGGDEQFF. The CDR3 region has the DNA TGTGCCAGCAGCTTCGAGGGAGGGGATGAGCAGTTCTTC.

The J gene is TRBJ2-3, the V gene TRBV5-1; 11 bases agree with TRBD2. V was pared by 4 bases and J by 2 bases, with 6 bases of the junction left unmatched. The CDR3 runs to 16 residues. Germline CDR1 reads SGHRS; CDR2 reads YFSETQ. This CDR3 reads CASSGRTSGLTDTQYF. The CDR3 region has the DNA TGCGCCAGCAGCGGGCGGACTAGCGGGCTCACAGATACGCAGTATTTT.

CDR3 amino acids: CAISDGPRGGTNEKLFF. DNA for the CDR3: TGTGCCATCAGTGACGGCCCTAGGGGAGGGACTAATGAAAAACTGTTTTTT. The chain employs TRBV10-3 and TRBJ1-4; maybe TRBD1 (5 bases). CDR3 length: 17 amino acids. V lost 3 bases, J lost 2 bases, and 16 bases lay in between. From germline, CDR1 is ENHRY and CDR2 SYGVKD.